The clone carrying this T cell receptor (beta chain) was counted between two and nine times. As yet, its antigen is unknown. MiXCR was run by TCRdb on the reads, yielding one entry per CDR3 protein. This table has under 350,000 distinct CDR3 sequences, 20% to 25% appearing once. These data are taken from a study of T cell repertoires in cytomegalovirus infection. In the study overall: CMV epitopes, recently identified HLA-C-restricted and well-studied HLA-B-restricted, were used. It can be stated that public TCR beta signatures indicated CMV infection as well as a matching HLA type. General study results and limits: There were HLA-C-restricted CMV-specific TCR beta clonotypes dominating the ex vivo response. Identification of carriers of CMV plus the relevant HLA was performed using cumulative public TCR beta family frequency.

The CDR3 has 14 residues. V lost 2 bases, J lost 10 bases, and 17 bases lay in between. The J gene is TRBJ1-2, the V gene TRBV12-3 or TRBV12-4; TRBD1 might be the D (5 bases). This specimen was cultured PBMCs, taken from culture after CMV antigen stimulation. This TCR was recovered from a human donor in good health (CMV status not recorded). Some clones in this sample may be carry-over from other donors' samples. CDR3 loop: CASSLFGREPFYTF. The CDR3 DNA follows: TGTGCCAGCAGTTTATTTGGCAGGGAGCCGTTCTACACCTTC.